This is a list of T cell receptor beta chains from one sample in a study of cytomegalovirus exposure and HLA in healthy donors. Method: immunoSEQ multiplex PCR; TCRdb's copy keeps in-frame clones and lacks some. The table lists approximately 89,000 clones, approximately 69% of them singletons, with around 1.3% in the top ten. The sequencing input was PBMCs. Receptors were obtained from a female donor in good health and CMV-seronegative. The CDR3 runs from the conserved cysteine through the conserved F or W. A D gene is named only where the DNA matches it firmly. Size is stated for part of the rows, as once, few or many counts, or as a class when the clone is expanded.

j_call d_call clone_size v_call cdr3_aa cdr3_nt
TRBJ2-3 TRBD1 - TRBV28 CASSPGGARADTQYF TGTGCCAGCAGTCCAGGGGGCGCCCGGGCAGATACGCAGTATTTT
TRBJ1-1 TRBD1 - TRBV13 CASSTWTGNTEAFF TGTGCCAGCAGCACTTGGACAGGTAACACTGAAGCTTTCTTT
TRBJ2-7 TRBD1 few TRBV6-6 CASSYRDRGIGEQYF TGTGCCAGCAGTTACCGAGACAGGGGGATTGGTGAGCAGTACTTC
TRBJ2-3 TRBD2 - TRBV15 CATSRDQAGGTDTQYF TGTGCCACCAGCAGAGATCAAGCGGGGGGCACAGATACGCAGTATTTT
TRBJ2-2 - - TRBV2 CASRRSNANTGELFF TGTGCCAGCCGTAGGAGTAACGCGAACACCGGGGAGCTGTTTTTT
TRBJ2-1 TRBD1 - TRBV27 CASSLGTGGSEQFF TGTGCCAGCAGTTTAGGGACAGGGGGCTCTGAGCAGTTCTTC
TRBJ1-2 - - TRBV7-2 CASSFSPSRGDGYTF TGTGCCAGCAGCTTTAGTCCGTCCAGGGGAGACGGCTACACCTTC
TRBJ2-2 - - TRBV2 CASSESQITAGELFF TGTGCCAGCAGTGAAAGTCAGATAACAGCCGGGGAGCTGTTTTTT
TRBJ2-4 - - TRBV5-6 CASSSVAKNIQYF TGTGCCAGCAGCTCGGTAGCCAAAAACATTCAGTACTTC
TRBJ2-7 TRBD2 - TRBV7-3 CASSLTGGAGGEQYF TGTGCCAGCAGCTTAACGGGGGGAGCGGGAGGCGAGCAGTACTTC
TRBJ2-1 - - TRBV29-1 CSVEGDSLGTSYNEQFF TGCAGCGTTGAGGGGGACTCTCTCGGTACCTCCTACAATGAGCAGTTCTTC
TRBJ1-1 TRBD1 medium-sized TRBV28 CASSEDREDTEAFF TGTGCCAGCAGTGAAGACAGGGAAGACACTGAAGCTTTCTTT
TRBJ2-1 TRBD2 - TRBV19 CASSIAGGRSNEQFF TGTGCCAGTAGTATTGCGGGAGGGAGATCCAATGAGCAGTTCTTC
TRBJ2-7 - - TRBV4-2 CASSQGISGGEQYF TGTGCCAGCAGCCAAGGCATCTCCGGTGGCGAGCAGTACTTC
TRBJ1-2 TRBD1 - TRBV4-3 CASSQESAGGWLGYTF TGCGCCAGCAGCCAAGAAAGTGCAGGGGGCTGGTTAGGCTACACCTTC
TRBJ1-5 TRBD1 - TRBV12-5 CASGYDRDGNQPQHF TGTGCTAGTGGATACGACAGGGACGGCAATCAGCCCCAGCATTTT
TRBJ1-1 - - TRBV7-7 CASSSGHDTEAFF TGTGCTAGCAGCTCCGGTCACGACACTGAAGCTTTCTTT
TRBJ1-2 - - TRBV20-1 CSAGGGAGYTF TGCAGTGCCGGCGGGGGGGCTGGCTACACCTTC
TRBJ1-2 TRBD1 - TRBV10-3 CAISRDRVEYGYTF TGTGCCATCAGTCGGGACAGAGTAGAGTATGGCTACACCTTC
TRBJ2-3 TRBD2 - TRBV29-1 CSVSTSGRRGTQYF TGCAGCGTCTCGACTAGCGGGAGGCGAGGTACGCAGTATTTT
TRBJ1-5 - - TRBV6-6 CASSYPPRGQPQHF TGTGCCAGCAGTTACCCCCCCAGGGGACAGCCCCAGCATTTT
TRBJ1-2 - - TRBV29-1 CSVEHSGYTF TGCAGCGTTGAACATTCTGGCTACACCTTC
TRBJ2-7 - few TRBV19 CASSPSGAFYEQYF TGTGCCAGTAGCCCTTCGGGAGCGTTCTACGAGCAGTACTTC
TRBJ1-2 TRBD1 - TRBV4-3 CASSQGDREANYGYTF TGCGCCAGCAGCCAAGGGGACAGGGAAGCTAACTATGGCTACACCTTC